The 11 T cell receptor beta chains below all came from one sample that was sequenced in a study of T cells in Graves' hyperthyroidism and ophthalmopathy. The TCR beta CDR3 regions underwent amplification using RNA transcripts as the source. In the first-round RT-PCR of the TCR CDR3, the HTBI primer set was used. TCRdb used MiXCR to reprocess the multiplex PCR reads, holding one entry per CDR3 protein. This table holds 550,000 to 850,000 distinct CDR3 sequences, over 15% found once. Material for sequencing was blood. These receptors were collected from a woman aged 50 to 60 with Graves' hyperthyroidism that later progressed to Graves' ophthalmopathy.

This clonotype was seen many times. J is TRBJ2-1 and V is TRBV3-1, with 10 bases lining up with TRBD2. Germline values: CDR1 LGHDT, CDR2 YNNKEL (reference sequence). CDR3 length: 16 amino acids. The J segment lost 9 bases and the V segment lost 3 bases, leaving 11 bases of the junction unmatched. The CDR3 DNA reads TGTGCCAGCAGCCACCATACTAGCGGGGTTGGGAGTGAGCAGTTCTTC. This encodes CASSHHTSGVGSEQFF.

This clonotype was detected a few times. The rearrangement joins TRBV28 to TRBJ2-2; 14 bases agree with TRBD2. CDR3 length equals 16 residues. Germline V gene sequence: CDR1 MDHEN, CDR2 SYDVKM. V lost 9 bases to trimming and J lost 4 bases; unmatched junction nucleotides: 7. The CDR3 here is CASKPGLAGVTGELFF. CDR3 nucleotides: TGTGCCAGTAAGCCGGGACTAGCGGGGGTCACCGGGGAGCTGTTTTTT.

This clonotype was found many times. The chain has TRBV12-3 or TRBV12-4 and TRBJ1-2; TRBD1 agrees at 8 bases. J was trimmed by 8 bases and V by 5 bases; bases with no gene match: 10. The length of the CDR3 is 14 residues. The CDR3 loop reads CASSPPHRGDGYTF. The CDR3, as DNA: TGTGCCAGCAGTCCGCCGCACAGGGGGGACGGCTACACCTTC.

Concerning this clonotype: The junction differs from germline at one of its ends, possibly a read error. The gene calls are TRBV7-2 and TRBJ2-3; D possibly corresponds to TRBD2 (5 bases). Germline loops: CDR1 SGHTA, CDR2 FQGNSA. The CDR3 spans 13 residues. The CDR3 reads CAGSLSLGDTQYF. CDR3 sequence (DNA): TGTGCCGGCAGCTTATCACTAGGAGATACGCAGTATTTT.

V is TRBV28 and J is TRBJ1-2, with 7 bases aligning to TRBD1. The CDR3 runs to 14 residues. V was pared by 5 bases and J by 8 bases, with 11 bases of the junction left unmatched. The germline gives CDR1 MDHEN, CDR2 SYDVKM. CDR3 DNA: TGTGCCAGCAGTCGCCCGGACAGGAGGGACGGCTACACCTTC. Translated: CASSRPDRRDGYTF.

This clonotype occurred a few times. Written as DNA, the CDR3 is TGTGCCACCAGCAGAGGGGACAGCACAGATACGCAGTATTTT. Protein sequence: CATSRGDSTDTQYF. V and J are TRBV15 and TRBJ2-3; D may be TRBD1 or TRBD2 (5 bases each). The CDR3 consists of 14 residues. V was clipped by 1 base and J by 0 bases, with 5 bases between them. CDR1 LNHNV and CDR2 YYDKDF come from the germline V gene (reference sequence).

This clonotype was picked up many times. The V gene is TRBV2, the J gene TRBJ1-2; unclear D gene. V dropped 8 bases and J dropped 4 bases, with 8 bases sitting between them. Germline CDR1 is SNHLY and CDR2 is FYNNEI. The CDR3 is made up of 11 amino acids. CDR3 loop: CASQNLYGYTF. For the CDR3, the DNA is TGTGCCAGCCAAAACCTCTATGGCTACACCTTC.

This clonotype was picked up many times. V and J are TRBV27 and TRBJ1-4; D uncertain. The germline CDR1 and CDR2 sequences are MNHEY and SMNVEV (reference sequence). The V and J ends lost 8 bases and 7 bases respectively, with 17 bases between them. CDR3 length equals 14 residues. CDR3 DNA sequence: TGTGCCAGCGGAAGGTCGAGGTCGGCTGAAAAACTGTTTTTT. Amino acids: CASGRSRSAEKLFF.

Ten or more counts support this clonotype. V and J are TRBV2 and TRBJ2-3, with 10 nucleotides matching TRBD2. This CDR3 contains 16 residues. Trimming removed 4 bases from V and 2 bases from J; junction bases left unmatched: 6. Germline V gene lookup returns CDR1 SNHLY and CDR2 FYNNEI. CDR3 in DNA: TGTGCCAGCAGTGGTTTAACTAGCGGGGACACAGATACGCAGTATTTT. Translated: CASSGLTSGDTDTQYF.

This clonotype was counted only a few times. The chain couples TRBV6-1 to TRBJ2-1; possible D gene TRBD2, 6 bases. V shed 7 bases and J shed 1 base, with 14 bases lying between them. The germline V gene encodes CDR1 MNHNS and CDR2 SASEGT. This CDR3 is 15 amino acids long. The CDR3 sequence: CASMEGLLSYNEQFF. DNA for the CDR3: TGTGCCAGCATGGAGGGGCTACTGTCCTACAATGAGCAGTTCTTC.

This clonotype was counted many times. The V and J genes are TRBV19 and TRBJ1-1; D may be TRBD1 (5 bases). V was clipped by 5 bases and J by 6 bases, with 10 bases between them. The CDR3 contains 12 residues. Looked up from germline, CDR1 is LNHDA and CDR2 is SQIVND (reference sequence). In nucleotides, the CDR3 is TGTGCCAGTAGTCCCCCGGGACCTGAAGCTTTCTTT. Its translation is CASSPPGPEAFF.